Below, 24 T cell receptor beta chains from the same sample are listed, as sequenced in a study of T cells after yellow fever vaccination. Via MiXCR, TCRdb re-called the 5' RACE reads, giving one row per CDR3 protein. The sample lists 300,000 to 450,000 distinct CDR3 sequences, over 5% occurring once. The sequences come from PBMCs, collected 5 days after the yellow fever booster vaccination. The receptors derive from a man aged 30 to 39 who received the YFV17D yellow fever vaccine.

This clonotype has more than one count but fewer than ten. The J gene is TRBJ2-7, the V gene TRBV29-1; TRBD2 matches 8 bases. CDR3 length: 17 amino acids. In germline, CDR1 is SQVTM, CDR2 ANQGSEA. The V and J ends lost 2 bases and 2 bases, in that order; junction bases with no gene match: 14. CDR3 coding DNA: TGCAGCGTTGAATTGGTGTCCGAAGTAGCGGGAACCTACGAGCAGTACTTC. Translated, it gives CSVELVSEVAGTYEQYF.

This clonotype has at least ten counts. This chain uses TRBV5-5 with TRBJ2-7, with a possible D match to TRBD2 (6 bases). This CDR3 is built from 15 residues. CDR1 is SGHKS and CDR2 is YYEKEE in the germline V gene (reference sequence). The V end was cut by 4 bases, the J end by 3 bases, with 17 bases between. CDR3 loop: CASSPTGTHHYEQYF. DNA for the CDR3: TGTGCCAGCAGCCCCACCGGGACTCACCACTACGAGCAGTACTTC.

This chain uses TRBV20-1 with TRBJ2-5, with D possibly being TRBD1 or TRBD2 (5 bases each). The CDR3 runs 14 residues. Germline loops: CDR1 DFQATT, CDR2 SNEGSKA (reference sequence). The V gene lost 3 bases and the J gene lost 9 bases, with 20 bases spanning the gap. In DNA, the CDR3 is TGCAGTGCTAGTTTGGGCAGGGCTTCCGGGGCCCAGTACTTC. Translation: CSASLGRASGAQYF.

On this clonotype: Relative to the germline gene, one junction end is altered; a read error may explain this. The V and J genes are TRBV7-7 and TRBJ2-1; D is perhaps TRBD2 (7 bases). Germline V gene sequence: CDR1 SSHAT, CDR2 FNYEAQ (reference sequence). This CDR3 spans 18 amino acids. CDR3: CASSLGGGALSSYNEQFF. In DNA form, the CDR3 reads TGTGCTAGCAGCTTAGGTGGGGGGGCCCTGAGCTCCTACAATGAGCAGTTCTTC. Filled out from reference TRBV7-7 and TRBJ2-1, the complete variable domain reads GAGVSQSPRYKVTKRGQDVTLRCDPISSHATLYWYQQALGQGPEFLTYFNYEAQPDKSGLPSDRFSAERPEGSISTLTIQRTEQRDSAMYRCASSLGGGALSSYNEQFFGPGTRLTVL.

This clonotype was counted ten times or more. The chain employs TRBV29-1 and TRBJ2-7, with D perhaps TRBD1 or TRBD2 (5 bases each). The CDR3 length is 11 residues. Germline CDR1 is SQVTM and CDR2 is ANQGSEA. Trimming shortened V by 3 bases and J by 6 bases, and 9 bases separated the two germline ends. The CDR3 nucleotides read TGCAGCGTTGATACTGGGGGCGAGCAGTACTTC. Translated, it gives CSVDTGGEQYF.

In the case of this clonotype: A much larger clonotype is one base distant, so this may be a read error. This chain joins TRBV27 and TRBJ2-4; 12 bases are a match to TRBD2. The CDR3 consists of 16 residues. CDR1 is MNHEY, CDR2 SMNVEV, per germline (reference sequence). Here the CDR3 reads CASSPRTSGVKNVQYF. Here the CDR3 DNA reads TGTGCCAGCAGTCCCCGGACTAGCGGGGTCAAAAACGTTCAGTACTTC.

In its sample, this clonotype was seen many times. The chain links TRBV6-1 to TRBJ2-5; the D gene could be TRBD1 or TRBD2 (5 bases each). Germline CDR1 reads MNHNS; CDR2 reads SASEGT. V shed 7 bases and J shed 1 base, with 13 bases lying between them. The length of the CDR3 is 14 residues. Here the CDR3 reads CASTLPGGQETQYF. CDR3 sequence (DNA): TGTGCCAGCACCCTCCCTGGGGGCCAAGAGACCCAGTACTTC.

This clonotype has more than one count but fewer than ten. The chain uses TRBV10-3 and TRBJ1-2, with D unclear. Germline-derived CDR1 and CDR2 are ENHRY and SYGVKD. Trimming took off 0 bases at V and 0 bases at J, with 8 bases between the two ends. This CDR3 spans 15 amino acids. The CDR3 coding sequence is TGTGCCATCAGTGAGTCGCCTCAATCTAACTATGGCTACACCTTC. Amino acids: CAISESPQSNYGYTF.

This clonotype was counted many times. This chain links TRBV11-1 with TRBJ2-1, with 10 bases lining up with TRBD2. Germline V CDR1 and CDR2: SGHAT, FQDESV (reference sequence). The CDR3 has 19 residues. J lost 0 bases, V lost 2 bases, and 10 bases had no gene match. CDR3: CASSLLLAGVSSSYNEQFF. The CDR3 coding sequence is TGTGCCAGCAGCTTACTCCTAGCGGGAGTTTCCAGCTCCTACAATGAGCAGTTCTTC.

This clonotype was found a few times. The chain has TRBV9 and TRBJ1-6, with D uncertain. Germline lookup yields CDR1 SGDLS and CDR2 YYNGEE. The CDR3 is 15 amino acids. Trimming pared 1 base from V and 9 bases from J, leaving 14 bases between. The CDR3 spells CASSVSNRVASPLHF. CDR3 sequence (DNA): TGTGCCAGCAGCGTATCGAATAGGGTTGCTTCACCCCTCCACTTT.

The chain joins TRBV12-3 or TRBV12-4 to TRBJ2-1; perhaps TRBD2 as D (6 bases). The V gene lost 4 bases and the J gene lost 5 bases, with 9 bases spanning the gap. The CDR3 is 13 residues long. Here the CDR3 reads CASSSTRNNEQFF. The CDR3 DNA reads TGTGCCAGCAGTTCGACTAGAAACAATGAGCAGTTCTTC.

At least ten counts were recorded for this clonotype. V is TRBV12-3 or TRBV12-4 and J is TRBJ1-2; 8 bases fit TRBD1. The CDR3 is 13 residues long. V shed 8 bases and J 6 bases; nucleotides not matched to a gene: 8. The CDR3 DNA reads as TGTGCCAGCGGAATCAGGGGGCGCGATGGCTACACCTTC. Its protein is CASGIRGRDGYTF.

The V call is TRBV7-2, the J call TRBJ2-2; no firm D call. Germline V CDR1 and CDR2: SGHTA, FQGNSA. The CDR3 loop spans 11 amino acids. The V end was cut by 8 bases, the J end by 13 bases, with 14 bases between. This CDR3 reads CASGPLGPLFF. In DNA form, the CDR3 reads TGTGCCAGCGGCCCCCTTGGTCCGCTGTTTTTT. Supplemented by reference TRBV7-2 and TRBJ2-2, the full variable domain reads GAGVSQSPSNKVTEKGKDVELRCDPISGHTALYWYRQSLGQGLEFLIYFQGNSAPDKSGLPSDRFSAERTGGSVSTLTIQRTQQEDSAVYLCASGPLGPLFFGEGSRLTVL.

The V gene is TRBV6-6, the J gene TRBJ1-1; no clear D gene. The CDR3 has 13 amino acids. CDR1 is MNHNY and CDR2 is SVGAGI in the germline V gene (reference sequence). Trimming removed 3 bases from V and 3 bases from J, with 8 bases in between. CDR3 region: CASSYEEYTEAFF. The CDR3 DNA sequence: TGTGCCAGCAGTTATGAAGAGTACACTGAAGCTTTCTTT.

This clonotype was counted ten times or more. V usage is TRBV28 and J usage is TRBJ2-3; possibly TRBD2 for D (7 bases). Deletions cut 6 bases from V and 1 base from J, with 14 bases between. Per germline, CDR1 MDHEN and CDR2 SYDVKM. CDR3 length: 15 residues. CDR3 nucleotides: TGTGCCAGCAGCTTACGGGGGGCCGGCACAGATACGCAGTATTTT. Residues: CASSLRGAGTDTQYF.

This clonotype was found a few times. This chain uses TRBV5-1 with TRBJ2-1; a weak D match, TRBD2 (5 bases). This CDR3 is 16 amino acids long. Germline CDR1 and CDR2: SGHRS and YFSETQ. The germline V and J ends were trimmed by 7 bases and 6 bases, with 23 bases remaining between them. The CDR3, as DNA: TGCGCCAGCCGTCCGTATAGCGTACCGACCGCCAATGAGCAGTTCTTC. It is translated as CASRPYSVPTANEQFF.

This clonotype was picked up a small number of times. This sequence joins TRBV6-2 or TRBV6-3 and TRBJ2-7; 8 nucleotides match TRBD2. There are 15 residues in the CDR3. The junction had 14 bases not matched to a gene; V was cut back by 6 bases and J by 7 bases. In germline, CDR1 is MNHEY, CDR2 SVGEGT. The CDR3 sequence: CASRTPRGGRYEQYF. CDR3 DNA: TGTGCCAGCAGGACCCCTCGGGGGGGACGGTATGAGCAGTACTTC.

This clonotype was seen only a few times. The chain uses TRBV11-2 and TRBJ2-1, with 7 bases that match TRBD2. CDR3 length: 18 residues. CDR1 and CDR2 from the germline V gene are SGHAT and FQNNGV. V dropped 2 bases and J dropped 1; count of bases not matched to a gene: 11. The CDR3 coding sequence is TGTGCCAGCAGCTTACCCACTTCGGGAGGCGGTTCCTACAATGAGCAGTTCTTC. Translating it yields CASSLPTSGGGSYNEQFF.

This chain joins TRBV4-3 and TRBJ1-6, with unresolved D. The V and J ends lost 4 bases and 4 bases respectively, with 5 bases between them. The V gene's germline CDR1 is LGHNA and CDR2 YSLEER. CDR3 length: 13 residues. The CDR3 coding sequence is TGCGCCAGCAGCCGGAATTATAATTCACCCCTCCACTTT. Its protein product is CASSRNYNSPLHF.

This clonotype came up many times. The chain has TRBV27 and TRBJ2-1; 8 bases map to TRBD2. V shed 3 bases, J shed 5 bases, and the junction held 9 bases outside the gene matches. The CDR3 sequence is 16 residues long. Germline lookup yields CDR1 MNHEY and CDR2 SMNVEV (reference sequence). The CDR3 DNA follows: TGTGCCAGCAGTTTTCGGGAGGGTTCGCTCGACAATGAGCAGTTCTTC. This sequence encodes CASSFREGSLDNEQFF.

The sample holds one count of this clonotype. V gene TRBV5-4 combines with J gene TRBJ2-5; weak D call: TRBD2 (6 bases). V lost 0 bases and J lost 5, with 11 bases in between. This CDR3 has 14 residues. Germline V gene data show CDR1 as SGHNT and CDR2 as YYREEE (reference sequence). CDR3 region: CASSLGREWETQYF. CDR3 DNA sequence: TGTGCCAGCAGCTTGGGTCGGGAGTGGGAGACCCAGTACTTC.

This chain connects TRBV30 to TRBJ2-7; 10 nucleotides line up with TRBD2. This CDR3 spans 14 amino acids. Germline CDR1 is GTSNPN and CDR2 is SVGIG (reference sequence). After removal of 0 bases from V and 4 bases from J, the junction contained 3 bases not matched to a gene. The CDR3 region is CAWSVGGLAYEQYF. The CDR3 bases are TGTGCCTGGAGTGTAGGGGGACTAGCGTACGAGCAGTACTTC.

This clonotype was counted only a few times. The rearrangement links TRBV12-3 or TRBV12-4 to TRBJ2-3, with TRBD2 as a possible D gene (5 bases). Trimming took off 5 bases at V and 2 bases at J, with 14 bases between the two ends. The CDR3 is 15 amino acids. The CDR3 protein is CASSLSLEATDTQYF. The CDR3 bases are TGTGCCAGCAGTCTATCGTTGGAGGCCACAGATACGCAGTATTTT.

Ten or more counts support this clonotype. The rearrangement links TRBV12-3 or TRBV12-4 to TRBJ1-5, with D possibly TRBD1 on 6 matching bases. V was pared by 6 bases and J by 1 base, with 7 bases between. The length of the CDR3 is 13 residues. The CDR3: CASSTGSNQPQHF. CDR3 DNA sequence: TGTGCCAGCAGCACAGGGAGCAATCAGCCCCAGCATTTT.